This T cell receptor (beta chain) was identified during a study of OX40 agonist ivuxolimab in advanced cancers. About the research overall: All patients had ivuxolimab intravenously every 2 weeks at 0.01 to 10 mg/kg.

Sequenced by immunoSEQ multiplex PCR; TCRdb stores in-frame clones only, minus some. Here the sample spans roughly 48,000 clones, 83% being singletons. A history of autoimmune disease or systemic immunosuppression excluded patients. Trimming pared 1 base from V and 7 bases from J, leaving 15 bases between. The CDR3 spans 15 residues. CDR1 and CDR2 (germline): SGHAT, FQNNGV. This clone was seen more than once but under ten times. Sequences were derived from CD4+ or CD8+ T cells sorted from blood, sampled in a trial of the OX40 agonist ivuxolimab. V usage is TRBV11-2 and J usage is TRBJ2-3, with D uncertain. The TCR sequence derives from an adult with an advanced solid tumor such as melanoma, head and neck, liver or kidney cancer. This chain's CDR3 is CASSLAPSLGYTQYF. CDR3 bases: TGTGCCAGCAGCTTAGCCCCCAGCCTCGGATATACGCAGTATTTT.